This T cell receptor beta chain appears in the sequencing data of a study of T cell clones after liver transplantation. At the level of the study: Samples came from ITN030ST, which attempted immunosuppression withdrawal within 2 years of liver transplantation. Draws occurred before transplant, before withdrawal, and after complete or failed withdrawal. As an antigen-independent comparator, third-party-reactive TCRbeta sequences came from pre-transplant mixed lymphocyte reactions.

The method was immunoSEQ multiplex PCR; TCRdb's version includes in-frame clones alone and lacks a portion of them. The sample carries some 60,000 clones, approximately 70% recorded once. Germline V gives CDR1 MNHEY, CDR2 SVGAGI. CDR3 length: 15 residues. The junction had 10 bases not matched to a gene; V was cut back by 6 bases and J by 4 bases. General study findings and limits: In 5 of 8 subjects, circulating graft-donor-reactive CD4 TCRbeta sequences fell significantly after transplant.

As for this clone: Its antigen is not identified.

This receptor was taken from a human patient who received a liver transplant. Some T cells may have come from the graft donor. The chain combines TRBV6-5 with TRBJ2-5; TRBD1 matches at 8 bases. The specimen comprised CD4+ T cells from blood, sampled at the roughly 15-month timepoint. CDR3 DNA sequence: TGTGCCAGCAGCCAAACAGGGGGTCGCGGAGAGACCCAGTACTTC. Its protein is CASSQTGGRGETQYF.